This T cell receptor (beta chain) was identified during a study of lymphopenia after photon versus proton radiotherapy. The CDR3 consists of 19 residues. Looked up from germline, CDR1 is SGHTA and CDR2 is FQGNSA. J was trimmed by 4 bases and V by 3 bases; bases with no gene match: 15. Study results and limitations: After lymphocyte nadir, photon-treated repertoires showed oligoclonal expansion, especially CD8+ Temra. Post-nadir TCR diversity decline inversely tracked overall survival among those who died.

As regards this clone: Its antigen is not known.

Data came from immunoSEQ multiplex PCR; TCRdb stores just in-frame clones and leaves some out. The repertoire holds around 62,000 clones, with about four fifths as singletons. The clonotype was recovered from a man in his 60s with pancreatic cancer. The chain is built from TRBV7-2 and TRBJ2-3; 11 bases map to TRBD2. The sequencing here drew on peripheral blood, taken from a patient treated with proton-based radiotherapy. The CDR3, as DNA: TGTGCCAGCAGCTTTGGCAATTTAGCGGGAGGGCTAGGGGCAGATACGCAGTATTTT. Translating gives CASSFGNLAGGLGADTQYF.